The sequence of this T cell receptor (beta chain) was determined in a study of blood T cell repertoires in COVID-19. About the research overall: In each case, the material was cDNA or gDNA derived from T cells, B-cell-depleted T cells, or PBMCs.

Seattle-derived patients entered the study during active infection and were followed longitudinally. Repertoires were generated with immunoSEQ multiplex PCR, while TCRdb's copy carries only in-frame clones and drops some. Here the sample spans 30,000 to 35,000 clones, roughly 86% being singletons. The germline V and J ends were trimmed by 7 bases and 1 base, with 13 bases remaining between them. CDR1 SNHLY and CDR2 FYNNEI come from the germline V gene. The CDR3 is 14 amino acids. This clonotype was obtained from a man in his 60s with COVID-19, enrolled during active disease. Sequencing input: peripheral blood. The chain has TRBV2 and TRBJ2-5; D possibly corresponds to TRBD2 (5 bases). The CDR3 region is CASKEGSTQETQYF. The CDR3 DNA reads TGTGCCAGCAAAGAGGGCAGTACCCAAGAGACCCAGTACTTC.